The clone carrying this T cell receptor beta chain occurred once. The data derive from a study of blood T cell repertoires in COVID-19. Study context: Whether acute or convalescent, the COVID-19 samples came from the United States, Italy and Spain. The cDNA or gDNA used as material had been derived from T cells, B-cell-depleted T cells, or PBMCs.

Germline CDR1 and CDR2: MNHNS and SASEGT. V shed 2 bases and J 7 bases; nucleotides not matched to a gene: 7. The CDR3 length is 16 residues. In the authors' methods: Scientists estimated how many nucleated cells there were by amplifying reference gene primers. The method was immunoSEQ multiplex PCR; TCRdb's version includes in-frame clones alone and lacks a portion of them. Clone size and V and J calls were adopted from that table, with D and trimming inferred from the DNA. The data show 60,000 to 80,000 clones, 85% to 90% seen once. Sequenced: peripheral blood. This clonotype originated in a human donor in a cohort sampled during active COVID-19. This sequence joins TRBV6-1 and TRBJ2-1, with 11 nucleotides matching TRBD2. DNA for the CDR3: TGTGCCAGCAGTGAACGGCTAGCGGGGGGCCGAAATGAGCAGTTCTTC. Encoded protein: CASSERLAGGRNEQFF.